The text below deals with one T cell receptor (beta chain). These data come from a study of cytomegalovirus exposure and HLA in healthy donors. From germline, CDR1 is MDHEN and CDR2 SYDVKM. The ends lost 7 bases at V and 3 bases at J; junction bases unmatched: 9. This CDR3 contains 15 residues. Primers included in the PCR were 60 Vbeta and 13 Jbeta primers. Assay: immunoSEQ multiplex PCR; the TCRdb copy retains only in-frame clones and omits some. The sample comprises about 250,000 clones, approximately 91% of which are singletons, and roughly 1.5% rests with the top ten. Source material: PBMCs. The gene calls are TRBV28 and TRBJ1-1; 9 bases align to TRBD1. This TCR came from a girl aged 2 to 10 in good health and CMV-seronegative. The CDR3 region is CASIKTGGRDTEAFF. CDR3 DNA sequence: TGTGCCAGCATTAAGACAGGGGGTCGGGACACTGAAGCTTTCTTT.